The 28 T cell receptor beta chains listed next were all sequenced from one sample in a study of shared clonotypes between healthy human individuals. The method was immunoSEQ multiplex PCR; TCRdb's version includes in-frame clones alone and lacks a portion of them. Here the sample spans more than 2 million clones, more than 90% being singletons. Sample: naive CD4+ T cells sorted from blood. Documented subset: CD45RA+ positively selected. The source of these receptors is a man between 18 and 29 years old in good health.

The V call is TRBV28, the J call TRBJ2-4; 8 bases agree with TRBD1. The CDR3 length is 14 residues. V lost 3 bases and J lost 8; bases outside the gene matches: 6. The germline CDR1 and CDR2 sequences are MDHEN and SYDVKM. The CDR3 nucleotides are TGTGCCAGCAGTTTGACAGGGGACGGAGACATTCAGTACTTC. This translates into CASSLTGDGDIQYF.

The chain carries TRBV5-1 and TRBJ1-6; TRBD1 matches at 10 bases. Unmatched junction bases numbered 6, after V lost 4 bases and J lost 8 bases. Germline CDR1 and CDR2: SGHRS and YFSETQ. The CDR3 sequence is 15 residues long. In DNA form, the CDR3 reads TGCGCCAGCAGCCAGGACAGGGGGGGTGATTCACCCCTCCACTTT. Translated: CASSQDRGGDSPLHF.

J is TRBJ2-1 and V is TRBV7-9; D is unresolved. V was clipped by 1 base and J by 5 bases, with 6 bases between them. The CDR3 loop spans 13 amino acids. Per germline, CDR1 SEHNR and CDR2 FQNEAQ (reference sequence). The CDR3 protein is CASSLDIDNEQFF. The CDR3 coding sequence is TGTGCCAGCAGCTTAGATATTGACAATGAGCAGTTCTTC.

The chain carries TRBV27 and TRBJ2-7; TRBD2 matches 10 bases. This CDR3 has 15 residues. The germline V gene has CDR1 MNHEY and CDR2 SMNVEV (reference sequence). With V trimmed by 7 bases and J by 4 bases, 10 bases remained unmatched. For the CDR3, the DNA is TGTGCCAGCAAAAGCACTAGCGGGGTTCCGTACGAGCAGTACTTC. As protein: CASKSTSGVPYEQYF.

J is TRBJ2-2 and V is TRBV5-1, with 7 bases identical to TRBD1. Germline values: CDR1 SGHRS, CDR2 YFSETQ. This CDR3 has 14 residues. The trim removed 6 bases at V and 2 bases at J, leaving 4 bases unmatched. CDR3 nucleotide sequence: TGCGCCAGCACCTGGGACAGTAACACCGGGGAGCTGTTTTTT. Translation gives CASTWDSNTGELFF.

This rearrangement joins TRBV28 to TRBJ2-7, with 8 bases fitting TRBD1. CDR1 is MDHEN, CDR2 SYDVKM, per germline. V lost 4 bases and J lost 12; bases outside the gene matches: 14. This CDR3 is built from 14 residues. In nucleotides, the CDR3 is TGTGCCAGCAGTTCCCGGACAGGGAAAAATTCACGGTACTTC. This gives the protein CASSSRTGKNSRYF.

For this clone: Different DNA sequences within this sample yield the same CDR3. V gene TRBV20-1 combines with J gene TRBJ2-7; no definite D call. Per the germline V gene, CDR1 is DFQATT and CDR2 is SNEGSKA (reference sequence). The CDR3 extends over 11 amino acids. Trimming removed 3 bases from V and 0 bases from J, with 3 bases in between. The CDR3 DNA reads TGCAGTGCTAGCCCCTCCTACGAGCAGTACTTC. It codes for CSASPSYEQYF.

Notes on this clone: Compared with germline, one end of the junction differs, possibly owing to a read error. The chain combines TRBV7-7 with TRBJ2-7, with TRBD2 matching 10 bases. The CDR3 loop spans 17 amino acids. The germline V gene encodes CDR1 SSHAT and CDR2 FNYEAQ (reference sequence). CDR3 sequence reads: CASRTAPGLASSYEQYF. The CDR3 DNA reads TGTGCTAGCAGGACAGCCCCGGGACTAGCGAGCTCCTACGAGCAGTACTTC.

CDR3 sequence: CASSSARGATEAFF. The CDR3 DNA is TGTGCCAGTAGTTCGGCCCGGGGAGCGACTGAAGCTTTCTTT. The chain carries TRBV19 and TRBJ1-1; the D is unclear. V shed 5 bases and J shed 5 bases, with 15 bases lying between them. Per the germline V gene, CDR1 is LNHDA and CDR2 is SQIVND (reference sequence). The CDR3 extends over 14 amino acids. The full variable domain, with the rest looked up from reference TRBV19 and TRBJ1-1, is DGGITQSPKYLFRKEGQNVTLSCEQNLNHDAMYWYRQDPGQGLRLIYYSQIVNDFQKGDIAEGYSVSREKKESFPLTVTSAQKNPTAFYLCASSSARGATEAFFGQGTRLTVV.

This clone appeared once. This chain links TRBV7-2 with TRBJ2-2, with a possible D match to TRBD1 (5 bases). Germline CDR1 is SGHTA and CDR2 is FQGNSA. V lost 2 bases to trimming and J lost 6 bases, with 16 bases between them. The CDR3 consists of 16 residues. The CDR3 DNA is TGTGCCAGCAGCTTACTGGTGGCAGGGATGGCCGGGGAGCTGTTTTTT. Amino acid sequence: CASSLLVAGMAGELFF.

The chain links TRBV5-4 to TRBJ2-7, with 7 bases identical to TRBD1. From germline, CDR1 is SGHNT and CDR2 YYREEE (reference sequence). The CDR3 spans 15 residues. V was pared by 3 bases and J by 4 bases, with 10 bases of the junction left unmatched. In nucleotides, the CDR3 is TGTGCCAGCAGCTCCCAAAGACAGGGAAGGTACGAGCAGTACTTC. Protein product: CASSSQRQGRYEQYF.

The CDR3 sequence: CASRKEDGNQPQHF. The CDR3 DNA reads as TGTGCCAGTAGGAAGGAGGACGGGAATCAGCCCCAGCATTTT. The genes are TRBV19 and TRBJ1-5; D unresolved. V lost 6 bases and J 4 bases, leaving 13 bases between the germline ends. The germline V gene encodes CDR1 LNHDA and CDR2 SQIVND (reference sequence). The CDR3 is 14 amino acids.

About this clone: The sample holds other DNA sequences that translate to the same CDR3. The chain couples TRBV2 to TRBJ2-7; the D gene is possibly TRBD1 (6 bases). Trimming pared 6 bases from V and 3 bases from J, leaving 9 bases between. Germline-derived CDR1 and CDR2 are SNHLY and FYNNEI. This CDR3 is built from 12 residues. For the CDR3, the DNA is TGTGCCAGCAGCGGACAGAGCTACGAGCAGTACTTC. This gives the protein CASSGQSYEQYF.

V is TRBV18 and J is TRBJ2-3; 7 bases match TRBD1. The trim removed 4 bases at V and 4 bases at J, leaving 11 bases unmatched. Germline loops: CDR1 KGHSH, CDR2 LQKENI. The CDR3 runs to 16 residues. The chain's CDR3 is CASSRFDRVGADTQYF. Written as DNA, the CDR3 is TGTGCCAGCTCACGTTTCGACAGGGTTGGGGCAGATACGCAGTATTTT.

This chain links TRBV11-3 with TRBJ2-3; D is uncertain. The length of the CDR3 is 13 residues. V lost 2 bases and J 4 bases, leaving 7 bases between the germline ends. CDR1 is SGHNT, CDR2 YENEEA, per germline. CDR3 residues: CASSLNSADTQYF. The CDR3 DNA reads TGTGCCAGCAGCTTAAACTCGGCAGATACGCAGTATTTT.

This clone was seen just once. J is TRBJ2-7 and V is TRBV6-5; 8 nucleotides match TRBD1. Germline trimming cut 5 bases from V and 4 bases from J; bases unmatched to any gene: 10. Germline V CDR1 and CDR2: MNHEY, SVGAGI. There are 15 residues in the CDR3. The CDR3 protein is CASSTDRAGSYEQYF. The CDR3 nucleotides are TGTGCCAGCAGTACGGACAGGGCCGGATCTTACGAGCAGTACTTC.

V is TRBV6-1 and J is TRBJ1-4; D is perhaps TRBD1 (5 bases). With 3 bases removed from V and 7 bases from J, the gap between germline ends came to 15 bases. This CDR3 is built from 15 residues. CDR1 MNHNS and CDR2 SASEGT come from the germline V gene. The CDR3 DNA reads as TGTGCCAGCAGTGAGGGGGTTTGGGGGAGTGAAAAACTGTTTTTT. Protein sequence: CASSEGVWGSEKLFF.

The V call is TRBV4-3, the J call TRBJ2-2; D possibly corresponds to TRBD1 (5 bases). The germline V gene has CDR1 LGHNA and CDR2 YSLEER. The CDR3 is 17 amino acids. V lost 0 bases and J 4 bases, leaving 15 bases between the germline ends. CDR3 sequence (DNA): TGCGCCAGCAGCCAAGATGTGGGGCAAGTGGGCACCGGGGAGCTGTTTTTT. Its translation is CASSQDVGQVGTGELFF.

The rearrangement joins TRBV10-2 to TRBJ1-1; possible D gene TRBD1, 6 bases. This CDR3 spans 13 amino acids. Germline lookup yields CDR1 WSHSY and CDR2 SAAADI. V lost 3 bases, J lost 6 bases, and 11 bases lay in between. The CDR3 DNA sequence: TGCGCCAGCAGTGACAGGGGACGCGCTGAAGCTTTCTTT. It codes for CASSDRGRAEAFF.

As DNA, the CDR3 is TGCGCCAGCAGCCAATGGACGCCTGAGGGGGGCTACACCTTC. Amino acids: CASSQWTPEGGYTF. This rearrangement joins TRBV4-3 to TRBJ1-2, with D possibly TRBD1 on 5 matching bases. This CDR3 has 14 residues. V lost 2 bases to trimming and J lost 8 bases, with 15 bases between them. Looked up from germline, CDR1 is LGHNA and CDR2 is YSLEER.

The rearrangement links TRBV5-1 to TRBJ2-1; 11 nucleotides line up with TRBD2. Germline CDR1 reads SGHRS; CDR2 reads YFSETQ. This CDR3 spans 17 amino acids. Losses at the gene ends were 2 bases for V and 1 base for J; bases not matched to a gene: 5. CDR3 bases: TGCGCCAGCAGCTTCCCCACTAGCGGGAGTTCCTACAATGAGCAGTTCTTC. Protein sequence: CASSFPTSGSSYNEQFF.

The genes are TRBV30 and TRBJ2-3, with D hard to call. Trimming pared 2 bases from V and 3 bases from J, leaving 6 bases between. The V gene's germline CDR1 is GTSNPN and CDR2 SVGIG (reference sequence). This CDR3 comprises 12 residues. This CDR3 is CAWSLETDTQYF. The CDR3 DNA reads TGTGCCTGGAGTTTGGAGACAGATACGCAGTATTTT.

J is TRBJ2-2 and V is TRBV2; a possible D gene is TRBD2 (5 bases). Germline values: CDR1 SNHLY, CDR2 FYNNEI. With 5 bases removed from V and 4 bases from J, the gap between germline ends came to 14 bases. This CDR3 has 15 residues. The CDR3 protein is CASSNGIGGTGELFF. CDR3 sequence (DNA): TGTGCCAGCAGTAACGGGATCGGCGGCACCGGGGAGCTGTTTTTT.

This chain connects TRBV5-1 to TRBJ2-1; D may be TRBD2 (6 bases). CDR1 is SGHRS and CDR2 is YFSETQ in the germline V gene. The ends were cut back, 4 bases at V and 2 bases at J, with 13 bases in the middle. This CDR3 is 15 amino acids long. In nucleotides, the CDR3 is TGCGCCAGCAGCGACGGGAGCCAGCCCTACAATGAGCAGTTCTTC. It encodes CASSDGSQPYNEQFF.

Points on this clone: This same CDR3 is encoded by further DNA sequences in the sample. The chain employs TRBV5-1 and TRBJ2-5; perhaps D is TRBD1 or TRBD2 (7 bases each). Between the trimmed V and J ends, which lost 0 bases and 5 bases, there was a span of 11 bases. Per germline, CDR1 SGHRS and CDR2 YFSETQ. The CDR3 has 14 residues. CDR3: CASSLGQGGETQYF. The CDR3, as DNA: TGCGCCAGCAGCTTGGGACAGGGAGGGGAGACCCAGTACTTC.

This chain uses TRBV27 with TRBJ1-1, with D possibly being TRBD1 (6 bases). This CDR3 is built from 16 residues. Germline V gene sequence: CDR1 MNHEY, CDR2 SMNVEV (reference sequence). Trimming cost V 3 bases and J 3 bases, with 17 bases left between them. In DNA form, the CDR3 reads TGTGCCAGCAGTTTGGGGCGACTTTACAGGGACACTGAAGCTTTCTTT. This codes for CASSLGRLYRDTEAFF.

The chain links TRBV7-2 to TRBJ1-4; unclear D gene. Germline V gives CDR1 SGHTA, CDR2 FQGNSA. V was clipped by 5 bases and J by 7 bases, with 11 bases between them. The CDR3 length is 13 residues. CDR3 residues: CASSLGYAEKLFF. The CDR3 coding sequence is TGTGCCAGCAGCCTCGGGTATGCTGAAAAACTGTTTTTT.

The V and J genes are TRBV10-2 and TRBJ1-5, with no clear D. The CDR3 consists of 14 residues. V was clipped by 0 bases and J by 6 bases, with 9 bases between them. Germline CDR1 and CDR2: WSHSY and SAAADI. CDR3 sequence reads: CASSESPEFQPQHF. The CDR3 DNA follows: TGCGCCAGCAGTGAGTCCCCGGAGTTTCAGCCCCAGCATTTT.